One sample yielded the 31 T cell receptor beta chains listed below, sequenced in a study of cytomegalovirus exposure and HLA in healthy donors. Primers for the PCR totalled 60 Vbeta and 13 Jbeta. TCRdb keeps only in-frame clones here, not all; method: immunoSEQ multiplex PCR. The sample has about 140,000 clones; around 80% are singletons. The sequenced material came from PBMCs. These TCRs come from a man younger than 45 in good health.

The chain is built from TRBV27 and TRBJ2-7, with 8 bases fitting TRBD1. The CDR3 has 12 amino acids. The germline V gene has CDR1 MNHEY and CDR2 SMNVEV (reference sequence). Unmatched junction bases numbered 3, after V lost 6 bases and J lost 5 bases. CDR3 in DNA: TGTGCCAGCAGCCGACAGGGGAACGAGCAGTACTTC. Protein product: CASSRQGNEQYF.

V gene TRBV15 combines with J gene TRBJ2-1; tentatively, D is TRBD2 (7 bases). Germline loops: CDR1 LNHNV, CDR2 YYDKDF (reference sequence). Trimming shortened V by 4 bases and J by 0 bases, and 22 bases separated the two germline ends. The CDR3 length is 19 residues. CDR3 in DNA: TGTGCCACCAGCACTCCCCGGGGGAGGGGGGCCAGCTCCTACAATGAGCAGTTCTTC. As protein: CATSTPRGRGASSYNEQFF.

Of note for this clone: Sequence at one end of the junction differs from germline and may be a read error. This chain joins TRBV7-9 and TRBJ2-1; a possible D gene is TRBD1 (6 bases). This CDR3 contains 12 residues. The germline gives CDR1 SEHNR, CDR2 FQNEAQ (reference sequence). The CDR3 nucleotides are TGTTCCAGCAGCTTACAGGGATATGAGCAGTTCTTC. It encodes CSSSLQGYEQFF.

The chain uses TRBV6-5 and TRBJ1-6; D is ambiguous. V lost 0 bases and J lost 3, with 9 bases in between. This CDR3 has 16 amino acids. The germline V gene has CDR1 MNHEY and CDR2 SVGAGI. The CDR3 DNA reads as TGTGCCAGCAGTTACTCCTCGAGGCTCTATAATTCACCCCTCCACTTT. Amino acids: CASSYSSRLYNSPLHF.

V and J are TRBV9 and TRBJ2-7; 8 bases fit TRBD2. With V trimmed by 3 bases and J by 6 bases, 5 bases remained unmatched. CDR1 SGDLS and CDR2 YYNGEE come from the germline V gene. This CDR3 is 13 amino acids long. CDR3 nucleotide sequence: TGTGCCAGCAGCGCCTCCGGGGGGGCCGAGCAGTACTTC. Protein: CASSASGGAEQYF.

This chain links TRBV5-8 with TRBJ1-2, with D unresolved. Trimming removed 5 bases at V and 6 bases at J, with 17 bases between. Germline CDR1 SGHTS, CDR2 YDEGEE. This CDR3 comprises 14 residues. CDR3 sequence (DNA): TGTGCCAGCAGTAGGATAAAGGAGTGGGATGGCTACACCTTC. Protein sequence: CASSRIKEWDGYTF.

J is TRBJ2-7 and V is TRBV6-1, with 8 bases lining up with TRBD1. Germline trimming cut 3 bases from V and 3 bases from J; bases unmatched to any gene: 7. This CDR3 comprises 15 residues. Germline CDR1 is MNHNS and CDR2 is SASEGT. The CDR3 DNA follows: TGTGCCAGCAGTGAGGGCAGGGGGCCCTACTACGAGCAGTACTTC. Its protein product is CASSEGRGPYYEQYF.

In its sample, this clone was seen a few times. CDR3 protein: CAWSTGPGTNEKLFF. In DNA, the CDR3 is TGTGCCTGGAGTACCGGGCCGGGGACTAATGAAAAACTGTTTTTT. V is TRBV30 and J is TRBJ1-4; D ambiguous. V was pared by 2 bases and J by 2 bases, with 12 bases between. This CDR3 has 15 amino acids. Germline CDR1 GTSNPN, CDR2 SVGIG (reference sequence).

This sequence joins TRBV4-2 and TRBJ2-3; a possible D gene is TRBD2 (5 bases). The CDR3 is 16 residues long. The germline gives CDR1 LGHNA, CDR2 YNFKEQ. Trimming stripped 10 bases from V and 0 bases from J, with 20 bases between. CDR3 protein: CATRARGGSSTDTQYF. CDR3 bases: TGTGCCACCCGGGCCCGGGGTGGATCTAGCACAGATACGCAGTATTTT.

A remark on this clone: A junction boundary mismatches the germline segment, possibly from a read error. This chain links TRBV7-9 with TRBJ2-3; 10 positions agree with TRBD1. The CDR3 sequence is 14 residues long. Germline V gene lookup returns CDR1 SEHNR and CDR2 FQNEAQ (reference sequence). The CDR3 here is CSSSLGQGADTQYF. Written as DNA, the CDR3 is TGTTCCAGCAGCTTAGGACAGGGGGCAGATACGCAGTATTTT. The whole variable domain, remainder taken from reference TRBV7-9 and TRBJ2-3, is DTGVSQNPRHKITKRGQNVTFRCDPISEHNRLYWYRQTLGQGPEFLTYFQNEAQLEKSRLLSDRFSAERPKGSFSTLEIQRTEQGDSAMYLCSSSLGQGADTQYFGPGTRLTVL.

For this clone: An end of the junction differs from the germline gene, which may be a read error. The genes are TRBV7-9 and TRBJ2-1; 11 positions agree with TRBD2. The CDR3 sequence is 13 residues long. Germline values: CDR1 SEHNR, CDR2 FQNEAQ (reference sequence). The DNA for the CDR3 is TGTTCCAGCAAAACTAGCGGGAGCGATGAGCAGTTCTTC. Amino acids: CSSKTSGSDEQFF.

The J gene is TRBJ2-1, the V gene TRBV30; TRBD2 aligns across 10 bases. With 7 bases clipped from V and 5 bases from J, the junction kept 5 bases outside the gene matches. The CDR3 totals 13 residues. The germline gives CDR1 GTSNPN, CDR2 SVGIG (reference sequence). This CDR3 reads CAFTSGNHNEQFF. CDR3 sequence (DNA): TGTGCCTTTACTAGCGGGAATCACAATGAGCAGTTCTTC.

The chain links TRBV7-9 to TRBJ2-2; D unresolved. V dropped 5 bases and J dropped 5 bases, with 12 bases sitting between them. The CDR3 totals 14 residues. Germline V gene data show CDR1 as SEHNR and CDR2 as FQNEAQ (reference sequence). The CDR3 reads CASSPPLRTGELFF. Here the CDR3 DNA reads TGTGCCAGCAGCCCTCCTTTACGGACCGGGGAGCTGTTTTTT.

The chain employs TRBV29-1 and TRBJ2-1; maybe TRBD1 (5 bases). Trimming took 6 bases from V and 6 from J, leaving 24 bases between them. The CDR3 consists of 16 residues. Germline V gene lookup returns CDR1 SQVTM and CDR2 ANQGSEA. The CDR3 nucleotides read TGCAGCGTGGCAGGGTCGAGCGCCCCTTGGGGCAATGAGCAGTTCTTC. It codes for CSVAGSSAPWGNEQFF.

The rearrangement links TRBV18 to TRBJ2-5, with 8 bases matching TRBD2. Germline lookup yields CDR1 KGHSH and CDR2 LQKENI. After removal of 2 bases from V and 3 bases from J, the junction contained 2 bases not matched to a gene. The CDR3 length is 14 residues. The CDR3 loop reads CASSPVSGEETQYF. In nucleotides, the CDR3 is TGTGCCAGCTCACCAGTTAGCGGGGAAGAGACCCAGTACTTC. The full variable domain, completed using reference TRBV18 and TRBJ2-5, is NAGVMQNPRHLVRRRGQEARLRCSPMKGHSHVYWYRQLPEEGLKFMVYLQKENIIDESGMPKERFSAEFPKEGPSILRIQQVVRGDSAAYFCASSPVSGEETQYFGPGTRLLVL.

This chain links TRBV5-4 with TRBJ1-4; 9 bases line up with TRBD1. CDR3 length: 16 residues. J gave up 7 bases and V 1 base, and 8 bases lay outside the gene matches. In germline, CDR1 is SGHNT, CDR2 YYREEE (reference sequence). CDR3 in amino acids: CASSLKSGTGIEKLFF. Here the CDR3 DNA reads TGTGCCAGCAGCTTGAAATCCGGGACAGGGATTGAAAAACTGTTTTTT.

The V and J genes are TRBV9 and TRBJ2-7; D gene unclear. Germline values: CDR1 SGDLS, CDR2 YYNGEE. Trimming pared 3 bases from V and 3 bases from J, leaving 13 bases between. The CDR3 runs 14 residues. Written as DNA, the CDR3 is TGTGCCAGCAGCGCCCTTGAGGTAGGCTACGAGCAGTACTTC. Protein sequence: CASSALEVGYEQYF.

This clone occurred once. The chain couples TRBV30 to TRBJ1-3; D gene unclear. The CDR3 is 12 residues long. V lost 0 bases to trimming and J lost 8 bases, with 8 bases between them. Germline V gene data show CDR1 as GTSNPN and CDR2 as SVGIG (reference sequence). The CDR3, as DNA: TGTGCCTGGAGTGTCCAGGTTTACACCATATATTTT. Amino acids: CAWSVQVYTIYF. The full variable domain, completed using reference TRBV30 and TRBJ1-3, is SQTIHQWPATLVQPVGSPLSLECTVEGTSNPNLYWYRQAAGRGLQLLFYSVGIGQISSEVPQNLSASRPQDRQFILSSKKLLLSDSGFYLCAWSVQVYTIYFGEGSWLTVV.

This clone was seen just once. The chain has TRBV5-1 and TRBJ2-2; TRBD2 matches 7 bases. The trim removed 6 bases at V and 6 bases at J, leaving 8 bases unmatched. This CDR3 is 14 amino acids long. Germline V gives CDR1 SGHRS, CDR2 YFSETQ. DNA of the CDR3: TGCGCCAGCAAAACCCCGGGAGGCTCCGGGGAGCTGTTTTTT. Protein product: CASKTPGGSGELFF.

The chain couples TRBV10-1 to TRBJ2-2; TRBD2 aligns across 11 bases. CDR1 WNHNN and CDR2 SYGVQD come from the germline V gene (reference sequence). V lost 3 bases to trimming and J lost 4 bases; unmatched junction nucleotides: 10. The CDR3 covers 18 residues. The CDR3 DNA reads as TGCGCCAGCAGTGAATCCTTAGCGGGAGGGCCGGTCACCGGGGAGCTGTTTTTT. This encodes CASSESLAGGPVTGELFF.

This chain uses TRBV5-5 with TRBJ1-3; TRBD1 is a possible D gene (6 bases). Looked up from germline, CDR1 is SGHKS and CDR2 is YYEKEE (reference sequence). V lost 4 bases and J lost 4, with 12 bases in between. The CDR3 runs to 14 residues. The CDR3 region is CASSLRGGGNTIYF. The CDR3 DNA sequence: TGTGCCAGCAGCCTCAGGGGCGGCGGAAACACCATATATTTT.

The J gene is TRBJ2-3, the V gene TRBV27; TRBD2 matches 7 bases. The trim removed 9 bases at V and 1 base at J, leaving 13 bases unmatched. The CDR3 contains 16 residues. Germline V gene sequence: CDR1 MNHEY, CDR2 SMNVEV (reference sequence). The CDR3 coding sequence is TGTGCCAGGGGGGAGCGGGGACCGGGCGGCACAGATACGCAGTATTTT. Amino acids: CARGERGPGGTDTQYF.

V gene TRBV7-9 combines with J gene TRBJ2-7, with a weak D call TRBD1 (5 bases). Germline V gene data show CDR1 as SEHNR and CDR2 as FQNEAQ (reference sequence). The CDR3 consists of 14 residues. V lost 3 bases, J lost 0 bases, and 9 bases lay in between. The CDR3 DNA sequence: TGTGCCAGCAGCTTCGGACACGTCTCCTACGAGCAGTACTTC. This gives the protein CASSFGHVSYEQYF.

The chain recombines TRBV5-8 with TRBJ1-5, with 7 bases lining up with TRBD1. This CDR3 is 13 amino acids long. Per germline, CDR1 SGHTS and CDR2 YDEGEE. V dropped 3 bases and J dropped 4; count of bases not matched to a gene: 1. DNA of the CDR3: TGTGCCAGCAGCTCCAGGGGGAATCAGCCCCAGCATTTT. Residues: CASSSRGNQPQHF. The variable domain in full, completed from reference TRBV5-8 and TRBJ1-5, reads EAGVTQSPTHLIKTRGQQATLRCSPISGHTSVYWYQQALGLGLQFLLWYDEGEERNRGNFPPRFSGRQFPNYSSELNVNALELEDSALYLCASSSRGNQPQHFGDGTRLSIL.

This chain connects TRBV7-2 to TRBJ2-7, with 8 bases identical to TRBD1. Germline V gene lookup returns CDR1 SGHTA and CDR2 FQGNSA. V was pared by 5 bases and J by 4 bases, with 10 bases of the junction left unmatched. The CDR3 has 15 amino acids. The CDR3 sequence: CASSLTTGGWYEQYF. Written as DNA, the CDR3 is TGTGCCAGCAGCCTGACCACAGGGGGATGGTACGAGCAGTACTTC.

V gene TRBV4-3 combines with J gene TRBJ2-7; tentatively, D is TRBD2 (7 bases). The V end was cut by 0 bases, the J end by 1 base, with 13 bases between. CDR1 is LGHNA, CDR2 YSLEER, per germline. CDR3 length equals 16 residues. In DNA form, the CDR3 reads TGCGCCAGCAGCCAAGATCAGGGGAGGGGGTCCTACGAGCAGTACTTC. Translated: CASSQDQGRGSYEQYF.

This clone was seen just once. The chain combines TRBV6-5 with TRBJ1-1, with 8 bases identical to TRBD1. V dropped 7 bases and J dropped 1; count of bases not matched to a gene: 8. CDR3 size: 15 residues. Germline-derived CDR1 and CDR2 are MNHEY and SVGAGI. The CDR3 spells CASKQDRGSNTEAFF. CDR3 in DNA: TGTGCCAGCAAGCAAGACAGGGGATCGAACACTGAAGCTTTCTTT.

The V call is TRBV15, the J call TRBJ2-7; D might be TRBD1 (6 bases). Germline lookup yields CDR1 LNHNV and CDR2 YYDKDF (reference sequence). V gave up 1 base and J gave up 6 bases, with 16 bases separating them. CDR3 length: 15 residues. The CDR3 nucleotides read TGTGCCACCAGCAGAGCGACCCCAGGGGCCTCCGAGCAGTACTTC. Translating it yields CATSRATPGASEQYF. Supplemented by reference TRBV15 and TRBJ2-7, the full variable domain reads DAMVIQNPRYQVTQFGKPVTLSCSQTLNHNVMYWYQQKSSQAPKLLFHYYDKDFNNEADTPDNFQSRRPNTSFCFLDIRSPGLGDTAMYLCATSRATPGASEQYFGPGTRLTVT.

The chain has TRBV28 and TRBJ2-7, with 9 bases fitting TRBD2. The CDR3 consists of 14 residues. Losses at the gene ends were 5 bases for V and 3 bases for J; bases not matched to a gene: 5. Germline V gene lookup returns CDR1 MDHEN and CDR2 SYDVKM. Here the CDR3 reads CASSIRTSVYEQYF. The CDR3 coding sequence is TGTGCCAGCAGTATACGGACTAGCGTCTACGAGCAGTACTTC.

This clone was detected a few times. The rearrangement joins TRBV19 to TRBJ2-7, with D maybe TRBD2 (5 bases). There are 13 residues in the CDR3. Germline CDR1 is LNHDA and CDR2 is SQIVND (reference sequence). The V end was cut by 4 bases, the J end by 0 bases, with 7 bases between. CDR3 sequence: CASSTGSSYEQYF. DNA for the CDR3: TGTGCCAGTAGTACTGGGAGCTCCTACGAGCAGTACTTC.

The chain employs TRBV12-5 and TRBJ1-6; D unresolved. The V end was cut by 1 base, the J end by 7 bases, with 5 bases between. Germline CDR1 reads LGHNT; CDR2 reads FRNRAP. The CDR3 is 13 amino acids. The CDR3 here is CASGLAQNSPLHF. The CDR3 DNA reads as TGTGCTAGTGGTTTGGCCCAAAATTCACCCCTCCACTTT.